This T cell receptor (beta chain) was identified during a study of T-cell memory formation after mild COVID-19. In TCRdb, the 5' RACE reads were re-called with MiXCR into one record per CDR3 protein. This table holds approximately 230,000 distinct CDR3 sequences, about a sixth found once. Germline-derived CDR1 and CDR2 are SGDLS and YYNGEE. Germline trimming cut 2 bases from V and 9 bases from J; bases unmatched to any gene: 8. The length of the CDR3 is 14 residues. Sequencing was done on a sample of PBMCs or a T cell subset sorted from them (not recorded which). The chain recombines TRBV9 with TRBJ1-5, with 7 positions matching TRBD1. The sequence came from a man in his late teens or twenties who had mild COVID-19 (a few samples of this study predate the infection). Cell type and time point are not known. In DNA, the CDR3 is TGTGCCAGCAGCGTGGGACAGACAGAGGGGCCCCAGCATTTT. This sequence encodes CASSVGQTEGPQHF.